These 30 T cell receptor beta chains came from one sample sequenced in a study of identical twins. From the 5' RACE reads, TCRdb called clonotypes with MiXCR, one entry per CDR3 protein. The sample has about 730,000 distinct CDR3 sequences, around 20% seen once. These data also formed part of another study, on T cells expressing NK-cell markers.

Sequencing used PBMCs. These receptors originate from a woman under 30 in good health.

The chain carries TRBV5-1 and TRBJ2-7; 12 nucleotides agree with TRBD1. The CDR3 covers 13 residues. The V gene's germline CDR1 is SGHRS and CDR2 YFSETQ. Germline trimming cut 4 bases from V and 6 bases from J; bases unmatched to any gene: 2. CDR3 DNA sequence: TGCGCCAGCAGCCGGGACAGGGGGCGCGAGCAGTACTTC. Protein product: CASSRDRGREQYF.

The rearrangement links TRBV2 to TRBJ2-5; no firm D call. Trimming removed 9 bases at V and 5 bases at J, with 7 bases between. The CDR3 is made up of 10 amino acids. Germline CDR1 is SNHLY and CDR2 is FYNNEI. The CDR3 sequence is CASEAETQYF. CDR3 DNA: TGTGCCAGTGAGGCGGAGACCCAGTACTTC.

In its sample, this clonotype was seen a few times. The chain recombines TRBV14 with TRBJ2-1, with D unresolved. The CDR3 loop spans 11 amino acids. Germline-derived CDR1 and CDR2 are SGHDN and FVKESK. Trimming removed 3 bases from V and 10 bases from J, with 7 bases in between. The DNA for the CDR3 is TGTGCCAGCAGCCACACTCGGGAGCAGTTCTTC. Amino acids: CASSHTREQFF.

The chain employs TRBV7-2 and TRBJ2-1; 13 positions match TRBD2. The length of the CDR3 is 15 residues. The germline CDR1 and CDR2 sequences are SGHTA and FQGNSA. The V gene end was trimmed by 2 bases and the J gene end by 8 bases; junction bases not matched to a gene: 3. The CDR3 DNA reads TGTGCCAGCAGCTTATCACTAGCGGGAGGGTATGAGCAGTTCTTC. Translated, it gives CASSLSLAGGYEQFF.

This clonotype was counted a few times. The V and J genes are TRBV12-3 or TRBV12-4 and TRBJ2-7; D uncertain. The V and J ends lost 8 bases and 4 bases respectively, with 12 bases between them. The CDR3 is 12 residues long. The CDR3 is CASSAVTYEQYF. The DNA for the CDR3 is TGTGCCAGCTCGGCCGTAACTTACGAGCAGTACTTC.

The rearrangement links TRBV3-1 to TRBJ2-3; 8 nucleotides line up with TRBD1. CDR1 and CDR2 (germline): LGHDT, YNNKEL (reference sequence). Germline trimming cut 5 bases from V and 6 bases from J; bases unmatched to any gene: 13. CDR3 length: 16 residues. CDR3: CASSSRDRYPTDTQYF. DNA for the CDR3: TGTGCCAGCAGCTCCCGGGACAGGTACCCCACGGATACGCAGTATTTT.

There are many counts of this clonotype. V gene TRBV20-1 combines with J gene TRBJ1-2; 9 positions match TRBD1. Germline lookup yields CDR1 DFQATT and CDR2 SNEGSKA (reference sequence). The CDR3 loop spans 13 amino acids. For the CDR3, the DNA is TGCAGCCCTGGACAGGGGAGGATGTATGGCTACACCTTC. Its translation is CSPGQGRMYGYTF.

This clonotype has just a few counts. The chain employs TRBV5-1 and TRBJ2-1, with 7 bases lining up with TRBD2. CDR1 and CDR2 (germline): SGHRS, YFSETQ. This CDR3 is 13 amino acids long. The V segment lost 7 bases and the J segment 10 bases; nucleotides outside the gene matches: 11. CDR3 residues: CASATGEGGEQFF. The CDR3 DNA sequence: TGCGCCAGCGCCACCGGGGAGGGAGGGGAGCAGTTCTTC. Full variable domain (remainder filled in from reference TRBV5-1 and TRBJ2-1): KAGVTQTPRYLIKTRGQQVTLSCSPISGHRSVSWYQQTPGQGLQFLFEYFSETQRNKGNFPGRFSGRQFSNSRSEMNVSTLELGDSALYLCASATGEGGEQFFGPGTRLTVL.

Remarks on this clonotype: The junction does not match germline at one end; this may be a read error. The chain is built from TRBV9 and TRBJ2-1, with D possibly being TRBD1 or TRBD2 (5 bases each). Germline loops: CDR1 SGDLS, CDR2 YYNGEE. The CDR3 length is 15 residues. The CDR3 DNA reads TGTACCAGCAGCCGCGAGGGGAGCTCCTACAATGAGCAGTTCTTC. Protein: CTSSREGSSYNEQFF. Combining the CDR3 with reference TRBV9 and TRBJ2-1 gives the whole variable domain DSGVTQTPKHLITATGQRVTLRCSPRSGDLSVYWYQQSLDQGLQFLIQYYNGEERAKGNILERFSAQQFPDLHSELNLSSLELGDSALYFCTSSREGSSYNEQFFGPGTRLTVL.

This clonotype was detected many times. The chain has TRBV11-2 and TRBJ2-7; tentatively, D is TRBD1 (6 bases). The length of the CDR3 is 15 residues. CDR1 and CDR2 from the germline V gene are SGHAT and FQNNGV. The V end lost 5 bases, the J end lost 2 bases, and 16 bases lay between the germline ends. The CDR3 loop reads CASSPLTGWAYEQYF. The CDR3 region has the DNA TGTGCCAGCAGCCCCCTGACAGGTTGGGCCTACGAGCAGTACTTC.

Only a few counts were recorded for this clonotype. V gene TRBV20-1 combines with J gene TRBJ1-5; D is ambiguous. The CDR3 has 14 residues. Germline loops: CDR1 DFQATT, CDR2 SNEGSKA (reference sequence). V was shortened by 3 bases and J by 7 bases, with 16 bases between the two germline ends. CDR3 nucleotide sequence: TGCAGTGCTAGTCCCCCTTGGGGAGGGCAGCCCCAGCATTTT. Its translation: CSASPPWGGQPQHF.

Only a few counts were recorded for this clonotype. The V gene is TRBV20-1, the J gene TRBJ1-4; TRBD1 is a possible D gene (5 bases). The germline CDR1 and CDR2 sequences are DFQATT and SNEGSKA (reference sequence). This CDR3 comprises 13 residues. The V end was cut by 8 bases, the J end by 4 bases, with 14 bases between. This chain's CDR3 is CSTLLGRNEKLFF. Written as DNA, the CDR3 is TGCAGTACTTTACTGGGACGTAATGAAAAACTGTTTTTT.

There are a few counts of this clonotype. This chain joins TRBV11-2 and TRBJ2-1; 7 bases align to TRBD2. Germline-derived CDR1 and CDR2 are SGHAT and FQNNGV. V lost 2 bases and J lost 8; bases outside the gene matches: 12. The CDR3 loop spans 16 amino acids. Here the CDR3 reads CASSLWGGQRVDEQFF. The CDR3 region has the DNA TGTGCCAGCAGCTTATGGGGGGGTCAGAGGGTAGATGAGCAGTTCTTC.

This chain connects TRBV27 to TRBJ2-7; D remains ambiguous. Germline V lookup: CDR1 MNHEY, CDR2 SMNVEV (reference sequence). This CDR3 is built from 14 residues. Trimming stripped 5 bases from V and 3 bases from J, with 14 bases between. This CDR3 is CASSPTHSIYEQYF. The CDR3 DNA sequence: TGTGCCAGCAGTCCCACCCACAGTATCTACGAGCAGTACTTC.

This clonotype was seen more than once but under ten times. The chain joins TRBV9 to TRBJ2-6; D unresolved. The CDR3 sequence is 15 residues long. Trimming removed 5 bases from V and 0 bases from J, with 9 bases in between. The germline gives CDR1 SGDLS, CDR2 YYNGEE. The CDR3 coding sequence is TGTGCCAGCAGTCGAGAGAGCTCTGGGGCCAACGTCCTGACTTTC. This encodes CASSRESSGANVLTF.

This clonotype occurred many times. The chain employs TRBV6-5 and TRBJ2-5; D is perhaps TRBD2 (6 bases). The CDR3 loop spans 12 amino acids. The germline V and J ends were trimmed by 4 bases and 7 bases, with 10 bases remaining between them. The germline V gene encodes CDR1 MNHEY and CDR2 SVGAGI. The CDR3, as DNA: TGTGCCAGCAGTTGGGCCGGGGGGACCCAGTACTTC. It specifies CASSWAGGTQYF.

This clonotype was detected a few times. The chain joins TRBV3-1 to TRBJ1-5; D may be TRBD1 (6 bases). The CDR3 has 13 amino acids. Trimming removed 4 bases from V and 4 bases from J, with 8 bases in between. CDR1 is LGHDT, CDR2 YNNKEL, per germline (reference sequence). The CDR3 sequence is CASSPGVNQPQHF. The CDR3 DNA sequence: TGTGCCAGCAGCCCAGGGGTGAATCAGCCCCAGCATTTT.

The chain links TRBV6-5 to TRBJ2-1; possibly TRBD2 for D (6 bases). The germline V and J ends were trimmed by 2 bases and 7 bases, with 9 bases remaining between them. This CDR3 comprises 13 residues. Germline CDR1 is MNHEY and CDR2 is SVGAGI. The CDR3 region has the DNA TGTGCCAGCAGTTACGGGACTTTTAATGAGCAGTTCTTC. Translation gives CASSYGTFNEQFF.

This clonotype was observed a few times. V gene TRBV4-3 combines with J gene TRBJ2-3; TRBD2 matches at 10 bases. In germline, CDR1 is LGHNA, CDR2 YSLEER. CDR3 size: 17 residues. With 0 bases clipped from V and 4 bases from J, the junction kept 7 bases outside the gene matches. In nucleotides, the CDR3 is TGCGCCAGCAGCCAAGATATTAGCGGGAGGTTCCCAGATACGCAGTATTTT. Amino acid sequence: CASSQDISGRFPDTQYF.

This clonotype has at least ten counts. V is TRBV7-9 and J is TRBJ2-3; tentative D call: TRBD2 (5 bases). Trimming cost V 5 bases and J 1 base, with 13 bases left between them. The CDR3 sequence is 15 residues long. Per the germline V gene, CDR1 is SEHNR and CDR2 is FQNEAQ (reference sequence). This CDR3 is CASSAGLLRTDTQYF. The CDR3, as DNA: TGTGCCAGCAGCGCCGGACTCCTACGCACAGATACGCAGTATTTT.

This clonotype appeared a few times. The gene calls are TRBV4-3 and TRBJ1-2; 9 bases fit TRBD1. V shed 1 base, J shed 2 bases, and the junction held 2 bases outside the gene matches. The CDR3 is made up of 15 amino acids. Germline CDR1 LGHNA, CDR2 YSLEER. The CDR3 loop is CASSQGGTGNYGYTF. CDR3 DNA sequence: TGCGCCAGCAGCCAAGGGGGGACAGGGAACTATGGCTACACCTTC.

In its sample, this clonotype was seen many times. CDR3 coding DNA: TGTGCCAGCAGTAAGGACACGGGACAGTACTACGAGCAGTACTTC. Amino acid sequence: CASSKDTGQYYEQYF. The rearrangement joins TRBV6-1 to TRBJ2-7; 7 bases are a match to TRBD1. Germline CDR1 MNHNS, CDR2 SASEGT. Unmatched junction bases numbered 10, after V lost 5 bases and J lost 3 bases. This CDR3 contains 15 residues.

The sample holds a few counts of this clonotype. This sequence joins TRBV29-1 and TRBJ2-5; 7 bases are a match to TRBD1. This CDR3 contains 12 residues. Germline CDR1 reads SQVTM; CDR2 reads ANQGSEA. J was trimmed by 5 bases and V by 6 bases; bases with no gene match: 6. The CDR3 nucleotides are TGCAGCGTCATGACAGGGACCGAGACCCAGTACTTC. Its translation: CSVMTGTETQYF.

The gene calls are TRBV12-3 or TRBV12-4 and TRBJ1-4; D is unclear. V lost 4 bases and J 8 bases, leaving 8 bases between the germline ends. The length of the CDR3 is 12 residues. CDR3 in amino acids: CASSYRREKLFF. The CDR3 nucleotides are TGTGCCAGCAGTTATCGACGGGAAAAACTGTTTTTT.

The V and J genes are TRBV29-1 and TRBJ2-7, with D maybe TRBD1 (6 bases). The CDR3 loop spans 12 amino acids. CDR1 and CDR2 from the germline V gene are SQVTM and ANQGSEA. V was shortened by 7 bases and J by 7 bases, with 17 bases between the two germline ends. CDR3 nucleotide sequence: TGCAGCGCCTACATGGACAGTAGAGAGCAGTACTTC. Its protein product is CSAYMDSREQYF.

This chain uses TRBV7-9 with TRBJ2-7; 9 bases are shared with TRBD1. CDR3 length: 16 residues. CDR1 is SEHNR and CDR2 is FQNEAQ in the germline V gene (reference sequence). V gave up 5 bases and J gave up 5 bases; unmatched junction bases: 13. This CDR3 is CASSPPPGQGRNEQYF. The CDR3 DNA follows: TGTGCCAGCAGCCCCCCTCCGGGACAGGGAAGGAACGAGCAGTACTTC.

The genes are TRBV20-1 and TRBJ2-3; D is uncertain. The CDR3 loop spans 12 amino acids. V was cut by 6 bases and J by 6 bases, with 13 bases left in between. Germline loops: CDR1 DFQATT, CDR2 SNEGSKA (reference sequence). CDR3 DNA sequence: TGCAGTGCCTCCCAACTTTTGGATACGCAGTATTTT. It is translated as CSASQLLDTQYF.

DNA for the CDR3: TGTGCCAGCAGCTTGGTGGCGGATTTGAACACTGAAGCTTTCTTT. This codes for CASSLVADLNTEAFF. The chain combines TRBV5-5 with TRBJ1-1; D gene ambiguous. Germline assignment: CDR1 SGHKS and CDR2 YYEKEE (reference sequence). Trimming took off 0 bases at V and 0 bases at J, with 9 bases between the two ends. CDR3 length equals 15 residues.

This clonotype was recorded a few times. This rearrangement joins TRBV15 to TRBJ2-6; D is perhaps TRBD2 (5 bases). The CDR3 sequence is 16 residues long. Trimming removed 1 base from V and 2 bases from J, with 9 bases in between. Germline loops: CDR1 LNHNV, CDR2 YYDKDF (reference sequence). The CDR3 protein is CATSRGRGPGANVLTF. The CDR3 bases are TGTGCCACCAGCAGAGGTAGAGGGCCTGGGGCCAACGTCCTGACTTTC.

In its sample, this clonotype was seen many times. This sequence joins TRBV15 and TRBJ2-3; D gene uncertain. The CDR3 totals 13 residues. Trimming took 9 bases from V and 3 from J, leaving 13 bases between them. Germline values: CDR1 LNHNV, CDR2 YYDKDF (reference sequence). CDR3 coding DNA: TGTGCCACAAAAGGCCAAGGAACAGATACGCAGTATTTT. It yields the protein CATKGQGTDTQYF.